These 8 T cell receptor beta chains originate from one sample sequenced in a study of blood T cell repertoires in COVID-19. Profiling relied on immunoSEQ multiplex PCR, and the TCRdb table lists in-frame clones only, not all of them. The sample contains a few hundred thousand clones, about 86% of which appear only once. Sequencing was carried out using peripheral blood. These receptors all stem from a woman aged 25 to 45 who had recovered from COVID-19.

This chain links TRBV30 with TRBJ2-7, with D perhaps TRBD1 (5 bases). CDR1 is GTSNPN and CDR2 is SVGIG in the germline V gene (reference sequence). V was cut by 0 bases and J by 6 bases, with 9 bases left in between. The CDR3 runs 12 residues. CDR3 in DNA: TGTGCCTGGAGTGTACAGGCAGTCGAGCAGTACTTC. Protein sequence: CAWSVQAVEQYF.

This sequence joins TRBV2 and TRBJ2-1, with D unclear. Trimming removed 5 bases at V and 7 bases at J, with 12 bases between. The CDR3 extends over 13 amino acids. Germline V gene sequence: CDR1 SNHLY, CDR2 FYNNEI. This CDR3 reads CASSSRLGNEQFF. CDR3 DNA sequence: TGTGCCAGCAGTAGCAGACTCGGGAATGAGCAGTTCTTC.

The chain's CDR3 is CASRRDSYGYTF. The DNA for the CDR3 is TGTGCCAGTAGGCGGGACAGCTATGGCTACACCTTC. V is TRBV19 and J is TRBJ1-2, with 7 bases that match TRBD1. This CDR3 comprises 12 residues. J lost 4 bases, V lost 6 bases, and 2 bases had no gene match. The germline CDR1 and CDR2 sequences are LNHDA and SQIVND (reference sequence).

The chain links TRBV7-8 to TRBJ2-2, with D perhaps TRBD2 (5 bases). V lost 2 bases, J lost 5 bases, and 6 bases lay in between. The CDR3 is 13 amino acids. Germline CDR1 reads SGHVS; CDR2 reads FQNEAQ. The CDR3 region is CASSLSGTGELFF. The CDR3 bases are TGTGCCAGCAGCTTAAGCGGTACCGGGGAGCTGTTTTTT.

The chain carries TRBV5-1 and TRBJ1-5, with a possible D match to TRBD1 (6 bases). V lost 1 base to trimming and J lost 5 bases, with 13 bases between them. Germline assignment: CDR1 SGHRS and CDR2 YFSETQ. This CDR3 has 15 amino acids. CDR3 loop: CASSLYGQRDQPQHF. The CDR3, as DNA: TGCGCCAGCAGCTTGTACGGACAGAGAGATCAGCCCCAGCATTTT.

This chain connects TRBV9 to TRBJ2-1; D perhaps matches TRBD2 (6 bases). Germline lookup yields CDR1 SGDLS and CDR2 YYNGEE. Deletions cut 3 bases from V and 15 bases from J, with 13 bases between. CDR3 length: 11 residues. CDR3 sequence: CASSAGLAMFF. The CDR3 region has the DNA TGTGCCAGCAGCGCGGGACTCGCAATGTTCTTC.

The V call is TRBV28, the J call TRBJ2-5; D perhaps matches TRBD2 (5 bases). Trimming pared 3 bases from V and 4 bases from J, leaving 15 bases between. Germline CDR1 reads MDHEN; CDR2 reads SYDVKM. This CDR3 is built from 15 residues. The CDR3, as DNA: TGTGCCAGCAGTTTCATAGACGGAGGAGGAGAGACCCAGTACTTC. Its protein is CASSFIDGGGETQYF. The full variable domain, rest sourced from reference TRBV28 and TRBJ2-5, is DVKVTQSSRYLVKRTGEKVFLECVQDMDHENMFWYRQDPGLGLRLIYFSYDVKMKEKGDIPEGYSVSREKKERFSLILESASTNQTSMYLCASSFIDGGGETQYFGPGTRLLVL.

The rearrangement links TRBV5-1 to TRBJ2-7; a possible D gene is TRBD2 (5 bases). This CDR3 spans 12 amino acids. Germline CDR1 and CDR2: SGHRS and YFSETQ. Trimming left V 3 bases short and J 3 bases short, with 7 bases between. The chain's CDR3 is CASSSGYYEQYF. As DNA, the CDR3 is TGCGCCAGCAGCTCGGGATACTACGAGCAGTACTTC.